This passage covers 12 T cell receptor beta chains from one sample sequenced in a study of cytomegalovirus exposure and HLA in healthy donors. Method: immunoSEQ multiplex PCR; TCRdb's copy keeps in-frame clones and lacks some. The sample yields approximately 100,000 clones, approximately 95% seen once. The sequencing input was PBMCs. The receptors were gathered from a woman aged 25 to 39 in good health and CMV-seropositive.

This chain uses TRBV7-9 with TRBJ2-1, with D perhaps matching TRBD2 (6 bases). CDR3 length: 14 amino acids. The germline gives CDR1 SEHNR, CDR2 FQNEAQ (reference sequence). V lost 6 bases, J lost 9 bases, and 18 bases lay in between. CDR3 residues: CASRPSGPGGEQFF. CDR3 coding DNA: TGTGCCAGCAGGCCTTCTGGGCCCGGGGGTGAGCAGTTCTTC.

The V and J genes are TRBV19 and TRBJ1-3; TRBD1 aligns across 7 bases. The CDR3 covers 16 residues. The V and J ends lost 7 bases and 4 bases, in that order; junction bases with no gene match: 13. From germline, CDR1 is LNHDA and CDR2 SQIVND (reference sequence). The CDR3 reads CASTIGPGGQGNTIYF. CDR3 in DNA: TGTGCCAGTACCATAGGCCCAGGGGGACAAGGAAACACCATATATTTT.

This chain links TRBV28 with TRBJ2-5; 11 bases are shared with TRBD1. The trim removed 8 bases at V and 4 bases at J, leaving 3 bases unmatched. The CDR3 sequence is 13 residues long. Germline CDR1 is MDHEN and CDR2 is SYDVKM. The CDR3 DNA follows: TGTGCCAGCGGGGACAGGGGGTTAGAGACCCAGTACTTC. This translates into CASGDRGLETQYF.

This clone was picked up a small number of times. The chain links TRBV28 to TRBJ1-1; no reliable D call. CDR3 length: 13 residues. Germline V gives CDR1 MDHEN, CDR2 SYDVKM. Between the trimmed V and J ends, which lost 7 bases and 1 base, there was a span of 10 bases. CDR3 in DNA: TGTGCCAGCAAGCAACTCCAGAACACTGAAGCTTTCTTT. Residues: CASKQLQNTEAFF.

The chain combines TRBV19 with TRBJ2-1, with 8 bases that match TRBD2. With V trimmed by 3 bases and J by 8 bases, 15 bases remained unmatched. The CDR3 has 17 amino acids. The germline V gene encodes CDR1 LNHDA and CDR2 SQIVND (reference sequence). The CDR3 nucleotides are TGTGCCAGTAGTATGCGGGCGACTAGCGAGGTGGGATATGAGCAGTTCTTC. This translates into CASSMRATSEVGYEQFF.

As to this clone: A read error may produce the germline difference seen at one junction end. This chain uses TRBV11-2 with TRBJ2-7, with TRBD2 identical over 8 bases. There are 16 residues in the CDR3. In germline, CDR1 is SGHAT, CDR2 FQNNGV. CDR3 residues: CASTLGAGAVIYEQYF. As DNA, the CDR3 is TGTGCCAGCACCTTAGGAGCGGGAGCGGTCATCTACGAGCAGTACTTC.

The chain has TRBV7-2 and TRBJ2-2, with D uncertain. V shed 5 bases and J shed 5 bases, with 12 bases lying between them. The CDR3 loop spans 14 amino acids. The germline CDR1 and CDR2 sequences are SGHTA and FQGNSA. The chain's CDR3 is CASSPRAATGELFF. The CDR3 DNA is TGTGCCAGCAGCCCAAGAGCCGCGACCGGGGAGCTGTTTTTT.

The rearrangement joins TRBV9 to TRBJ1-2; possible D gene TRBD1, 5 bases. Germline V lookup: CDR1 SGDLS, CDR2 YYNGEE. The CDR3 length is 16 residues. Trimming took 0 bases from V and 5 from J, leaving 17 bases between them. This CDR3 is CASSVGSGWGVYGYTF. The CDR3 DNA reads as TGTGCCAGCAGCGTAGGGTCAGGGTGGGGGGTTTATGGCTACACCTTC.

The J gene is TRBJ2-7, the V gene TRBV5-4; 14 positions agree with TRBD2. CDR3 length: 18 residues. Germline CDR1 is SGHNT and CDR2 is YYREEE (reference sequence). Trimming at V came to 2 bases and at J to 1 base, leaving 8 bases not matched to a gene. The CDR3 is CASSFGLAGGLGSYEQYF. CDR3 DNA sequence: TGTGCCAGCAGCTTCGGACTAGCGGGAGGTCTAGGTTCCTACGAGCAGTACTTC.

V usage is TRBV7-9 and J usage is TRBJ2-1, with TRBD2 matching 12 bases. CDR1 is SEHNR, CDR2 FQNEAQ, per germline (reference sequence). The trim removed 5 bases at V and 4 bases at J, leaving 6 bases unmatched. This CDR3 has 16 amino acids. The CDR3 coding sequence is TGTGCCAGCAGCAACCCCGGGACTAGCGGGTACAATGAGCAGTTCTTC. Protein sequence: CASSNPGTSGYNEQFF.

Comment on this clone: Other DNA sequences in the same sample also yield this CDR3. The J gene is TRBJ1-1, the V gene TRBV7-6; TRBD1 agrees at 7 bases. Germline V gene lookup returns CDR1 SGHVS and CDR2 FNYEAQ. This CDR3 is 14 amino acids long. V trimming: 1 base; J trimming: 2 bases; junction bases outside the gene matches: 1. The CDR3 sequence: CASSLGTGNTEAFF. The CDR3 DNA reads TGTGCCAGCAGCTTAGGGACAGGAAACACTGAAGCTTTCTTT.

In this sample, this clone turned up a few times. The genes are TRBV5-8 and TRBJ2-7, with 10 bases identical to TRBD1. This CDR3 has 15 amino acids. Trimming cost V 4 bases and J 0 bases; bases outside gene matches: 4. Germline CDR1 reads SGHTS; CDR2 reads YDEGEE. CDR3 sequence (DNA): TGTGCCAGCAGCCTAGGGACAGGGGTCTCCTACGAGCAGTACTTC. It is translated as CASSLGTGVSYEQYF.